The rows below give T cell receptor beta chains drawn from one sample of a study of cytomegalovirus exposure and HLA in healthy donors. Clones were sequenced by immunoSEQ multiplex PCR, and TCRdb holds only the in-frame ones, with some missing. The table lists roughly 100,000 clones, roughly three quarters of them singletons. Material: PBMCs. The receptor source for this set is a man younger than 40 in good health and CMV-seronegative. CDR3s include the opening cysteine and the closing phenylalanine or tryptophan. A D gene is named only where the DNA matches it firmly. Only part of the rows carry a size: once, few, many, or a class if the clone is expanded.

size	J	V	D	DNA	CDR3
medium-sized	TRBJ2-1	TRBV5-6	TRBD2	TGTGCCAGCAGCTTGGGCGGCGGGAGTGTATACAATGAGCAGTTCTTC	CASSLGGGSVYNEQFF
-	TRBJ2-1	TRBV5-6	-	TGTGCCAGCAGCTCCCTTCAGGGGTTCCTCTACAATGAGCAGTTCTTC	CASSSLQGFLYNEQFF
-	TRBJ2-3	TRBV29-1	TRBD2	TGCAGCGTTGGTTGGAGCGGGAGTGGAAAAGATACGCAGTATTTT	CSVGWSGSGKDTQYF
-	TRBJ2-7	TRBV5-1	-	TGCGCCAGCAGCTTGGCCGAAGTGGGAGGATCCTACGAGCAGTACTTC	CASSLAEVGGSYEQYF
-	TRBJ2-3	TRBV29-1	-	TGCAGCGTTGAAGAGTACAGGGTCCCAGATACGCAGTATTTT	CSVEEYRVPDTQYF
-	TRBJ2-3	TRBV2	-	TGTGCCAGCACCGATCAACTTAGAGATACGCAGTATTTT	CASTDQLRDTQYF
-	TRBJ2-1	TRBV30	TRBD2	TGTGCCTGGACTATCCAAAGGACTAGCGGGAGCGGTTATGAGCAGTTCTTC	CAWTIQRTSGSGYEQFF
-	TRBJ1-3	TRBV30	TRBD1	TGTGCCTGGAGCCTTACAGGGGGCGGAAACACCATATATTTT	CAWSLTGGGNTIYF
few	TRBJ2-3	TRBV28	-	TGTGCCAGCAGTGATTTCGGGAGAGGGGGCACAGATACGCAGTATTTT	CASSDFGRGGTDTQYF
-	TRBJ1-4	TRBV7-8	TRBD1	TGTGCCAGCAGCACCTCGACAGGGAGAAATGAAAAACTGTTTTTT	CASSTSTGRNEKLFF
-	TRBJ1-6	TRBV4-1	-	TGCGCCAGCAGCCAAGTTAGCGGGGATAATTCACCCCTCCACTTT	CASSQVSGDNSPLHF
-	TRBJ1-4	TRBV2	-	TGTGCCAGCAGGGGCATGGGAGGGGTCCGGGAAAAACTGTTTTTT	CASRGMGGVREKLFF
-	TRBJ1-2	TRBV28	TRBD1	TGTGCCAGCAGTCTCGCACAGGGGGCGGGCGGCTACACCTTC	CASSLAQGAGGYTF
-	TRBJ2-5	TRBV10-2	-	TGCGCCAGCAGTGAGTCGTTCCTAGCCATGCCCGGGGAGACCCAGTACTTC	CASSESFLAMPGETQYF
-	TRBJ2-4	TRBV9	-	TGTGCCAGCAGCGTAGCCGGGACACCCCTCAACATTCAGTACTTC	CASSVAGTPLNIQYF
-	TRBJ2-7	TRBV7-9	-	TGTGCCAGCAGCTTAGTGGCGCCCGACGGGAAGCAGTACTTC	CASSLVAPDGKQYF
-	TRBJ1-1	TRBV28	-	TGTGCCAGCAGTTTATGGAAAAAATGGGGGGGCACTGAAGCTTTCTTT	CASSLWKKWGGTEAFF
-	TRBJ2-5	TRBV4-3	TRBD1	TGCGCCAGCAGCCAAGGGACAGGGCAAGAGACCCAGTACTTC	CASSQGTGQETQYF
-	TRBJ1-1	TRBV13	TRBD1	TGTGCCAGCAGCGGGGGGACAGGGGACACTGAAGCTTTCTTT	CASSGGTGDTEAFF
-	TRBJ2-3	TRBV9	-	TGTGCCAGCAGCGTAGGAGCGGTAAGCACAGATACGCAGTATTTT	CASSVGAVSTDTQYF
-	TRBJ1-5	TRBV2	-	TGTGCCAGCAGTGGGCTGGACAGAAAATCCGATTTT	CASSGLDRKSDF
-	TRBJ1-5	TRBV21-1	-	TGTGCCAGCACCTTCTATTCCCCGGGACAGGTTGCGAGTAAAGGTCAGCCCCAGCATTTT	CASTFYSPGQVASKGQPQHF
-	TRBJ1-6	TRBV5-1	-	TGCGCCAGCACCTCAGCCGGGGATAATTCACCCCTCCACTTT	CASTSAGDNSPLHF
-	TRBJ1-1	TRBV7-2	TRBD1	TGTGCCAGCAGCTTCCGGACAGGTAACACTGAAGCTTTCTTT	CASSFRTGNTEAFF
few	TRBJ2-2	TRBV29-1	-	TGCAGCGCTCGCGGGACAGCGAACACCGGGGAGCTGTTTTTT	CSARGTANTGELFF
-	TRBJ2-1	TRBV2	-	TGTGCCAGCCGCGCGGATATTTACAATGAGCAGTTCTTC	CASRADIYNEQFF
once	TRBJ2-3	TRBV4-2	-	TGTGCCAGCAGCCAAGTGATAGCAGGGGATACGCAGTATTTT	CASSQVIAGDTQYF
few	TRBJ1-1	TRBV6-1	TRBD1	TGTGCCAGCAATGAAGCTGGGACAGGGAACACTGAAGCTTTCTTT	CASNEAGTGNTEAFF
-	TRBJ2-1	TRBV6-1	TRBD2	TGTGCCAGCAGTACTAGCGGGAGGATCGTCAATGAGCAGTTCTTC	CASSTSGRIVNEQFF
-	TRBJ1-2	TRBV19	TRBD1	TGTGCCAGTAGTATTATTGTTTTCTTAAGTGGGGACAGGGATGGCGGCTACACCTTC	CASSIIVFLSGDRDGGYTF
-	TRBJ2-7	TRBV11-3	-	TGTGCCAGCAGCTCGGATCAACAGGGTTACGAGCAGTACTTC	CASSSDQQGYEQYF
-	TRBJ1-2	TRBV5-1	-	TGCGCCAGCAGCTTAACGTCAGCTAACTATGGCTACACCTTC	CASSLTSANYGYTF
-	TRBJ2-1	TRBV5-6	TRBD2	TGTGCCAGCAGCTTGCAAACGGCGGGAGGGCCTGCGGGTGAGCAGTTCTTC	CASSLQTAGGPAGEQFF
-	TRBJ2-5	TRBV7-2	-	TGTGCCAGCAGCCGCCGGATTGTGGGGCGGTCAGAGACCCAGTACTTC	CASSRRIVGRSETQYF
-	TRBJ2-3	TRBV19	-	TGTGCCAGTAGTATACGAGATACGCAGTATTTT	CASSIRDTQYF
-	TRBJ1-1	TRBV30	-	TGTGCCTGGGGAGAGTCGAACACTGAAGCTTTCTTT	CAWGESNTEAFF
-	TRBJ2-3	TRBV27	-	TGTGCCAGCGGGGCAAGTGGTAGCACAGATACGCAGTATTTT	CASGASGSTDTQYF
few	TRBJ1-3	TRBV7-8	-	TGTGCCAGCAGTAGAGCAGGGCAGGACACCATATATTTT	CASSRAGQDTIYF
-	TRBJ2-2	TRBV7-8	-	TGTGCCAGCAGCAATAGTGTAAACACCGGGGAGCTGTTTTTT	CASSNSVNTGELFF
-	TRBJ2-7	TRBV30	TRBD1	TGTGCCTGGAGTTACGGACAGGGTTACGAGCAGTACTTC	CAWSYGQGYEQYF
-	TRBJ1-4	TRBV30	TRBD1	TGTGCCTGGAGCGCCAAGGGGACAGACAATGAAAAACTGTTTTTT	CAWSAKGTDNEKLFF
-	TRBJ2-7	TRBV5-4	TRBD2	TGTGCCAGCAGCTTGGTCGGACTAGCGGGATCCGAGCAGTACTTC	CASSLVGLAGSEQYF
-	TRBJ1-1	TRBV5-6	-	TGTGCCAGCAGCCTAGGAGACAGGATATACACTGAAGCTTTCTTT	CASSLGDRIYTEAFF
-	TRBJ1-1	TRBV5-1	TRBD1	TGCGCCAGCAGCTTGGAGGACAGGGATTGGAACACTGAAGCTTTCTTT	CASSLEDRDWNTEAFF
-	TRBJ1-1	TRBV5-4	-	TGTGCCAGCAGCGCTAAGACAGTGAACACTGAAGCTTTCTTT	CASSAKTVNTEAFF
few	TRBJ1-5	TRBV4-3	-	TGCGCCAGCAGCCAAGATCTCGCGGCAGGGTCGAGCAATCAGCCCCAGCATTTT	CASSQDLAAGSSNQPQHF
-	TRBJ1-2	TRBV2	-	TGTGCCAGCAGTGACGATAGGGTTTGGGGCGATGGCTACACCTTC	CASSDDRVWGDGYTF
-	TRBJ1-2	TRBV6-1	TRBD1	TGTGCCAGCGGACAGGGTAACTATGGCTACACCTTC	CASGQGNYGYTF
-	TRBJ1-2	TRBV19	-	TGTGCCAGTAGTTTCGCCCGCGGAGTGGGTGGCTACACCTTC	CASSFARGVGGYTF
-	TRBJ2-1	TRBV2	-	TGTGCCAGCAGTCGAGGACTCGCCAGCTCCTACAATGAGCAGTTCTTC	CASSRGLASSYNEQFF